This TCR beta chain was obtained from a study of T cell repertoires in cytomegalovirus infection. For the study at large: CMV epitopes in the study were HLA-C-restricted (recently identified) and HLA-B-restricted (well studied). An indication of both CMV infection and matching HLA type came from public TCR beta signatures.

TCRdb used MiXCR to reprocess the reads, holding one entry per CDR3 protein. The data show around 300,000 distinct CDR3 sequences, with approximately 22% seen just once and roughly a fifth held by the top ten. Points from the study as a whole: HLA-C-restricted CMV-specific TCR beta clonotypes prevailed in the ex vivo response. People with CMV and the relevant HLA were identified by cumulative public TCR beta family frequency.

Turning to this clonotype: Its antigen is still unknown.

The CDR3 covers 14 residues. The V gene lost 7 bases and the J gene lost 2 bases, with 11 bases spanning the gap. The starting material was cultured PBMCs, obtained from culture after CMV antigen stimulation. This rearrangement joins TRBV12-3 or TRBV12-4 to TRBJ2-2; D might be TRBD2 (5 bases). The sequence was collected from a human donor in good health (CMV status not recorded). Some clones in this sample may be carry-over from other donors' samples. The chain's CDR3 is CASTPTGNTGELFF. Written as DNA, the CDR3 is TGTGCCAGCACCCCGACGGGAAACACCGGGGAGCTGTTTTTT.